This record concerns one T cell receptor beta chain sequence. Its antigen is unidentified. These data originate in a study of Ad26.COV2.S vaccination and SARS-CoV-2 variants. Whole-study findings and limits: People who got the vaccine had more spike-specific TCR breadth than people who got placebo. Whether participants received vaccine or placebo, their non-spike TCR breadth was similar.

Sample treatment: 15 to 20 received Ad26.COV2.S at low or high dose, single or two shots; about 5 received placebo; per-sample allocation not given. The samples were gathered on day 63 after the first injection of vaccine or placebo. Immunization relied on an Ad26 vector, which expressed Wuhan-strain SARS-CoV-2 spike. TCRdb keeps only in-frame clones here, not all; method: immunoSEQ multiplex PCR. The sample lists 330,000 or so clones; roughly 88% were seen once. The V gene's germline CDR1 is SGHDT and CDR2 YYEEEE. V dropped 2 bases and J dropped 10 bases, with 13 bases sitting between them. There are 13 residues in the CDR3.

The chain carries TRBV5-6 and TRBJ2-1, with D uncertain. This sequence originates from a person aged 18-65 years who received the Ad26.COV2.S COVID-19 vaccine or a placebo. The material sequenced was peripheral blood, taken in a trial of Ad26.COV2.S vaccine versus placebo. CDR3 in DNA: TGTGCCAGCAGCTTTGCCCCCGGAGTCGAGCAGTTCTTC. Protein: CASSFAPGVEQFF.